The T cell receptor (beta chain) under discussion was sequenced for a study of cytomegalovirus exposure and HLA in healthy donors (dated by TCRdb to the late 2010s). About the investigation overall: An earlier analysis of 587 of the donors reported approximately 260 Gb of sequence data and 117 million unique TCR beta sequences obtained from approximately 180 million T cells. Roughly five DR-DQ haplotypes were handled as single units for association and clustering because linkage in the cohort was strong. To decide whether each TCR beta V gene segment behaved as functional or pseudogenic, an earlier analysis of some 570 of the donors relied on high-throughput TCR beta sequencing. Every discovery cohort repertoire had been produced on one sequencing platform. The study aimed to test whether signatures of past pathogen exposure could be identified by cataloging public T cell receptors. The genetic ancestry cluster associated with self-reported Caucasian donors included 80% to 90% of the 300 to 400 genotyped donors. Along with the approximately 700-subject first cohort, a separate validation cohort of 120 different subjects was used. A later genetic analysis used genome-wide SNP genotypes for about 65% of the 666 donors, treating that subset as a discovery cohort. The number of typed donors differed by locus: roughly 629-640 for A, B, C, DRB1 and DQB1; roughly 510 for DQA1; fewer than 610 for DPA1; and about 470 for DPB1. Among a few hundred genotyped donors of the cohort, an average of 235,054 unique TCR beta nucleotide sequences were sequenced per donor, around a sixth of them non-productive. Rather than drawing on any new phenotypic data, the later analysis identified candidate immune exposures from TCR beta sequences and the way those sequences occurred across donors. About 330 gigabases of sequencing data and around 85 million unique TCR sequences made up an early release that covered approximately 650 HLA-typed donors. A later analysis re-examined previously published TCR beta repertoires from around 670 donors and added high-resolution HLA genotyping to investigate patterns of TCR occurrence. Alongside the repertoire data, information on donor age, sex, ethnicity and CMV serostatus was compiled. The study profiled the T cell repertoires of under 700 subjects by immunosequencing and related them to cytomegalovirus serostatus. Both class I and class II loci were covered by HLA typing, at four-digit resolution. The study combined high-throughput TCR immunosequencing, statistical association of individual TCRs with disease status, and machine learning to predict cytomegalovirus infection status. Study-wide conclusions, independent of this receptor: V-gene and J-gene trimming of TCR beta chains was associated with a missense DCLRE1C variant in a later genetic analysis, and the association was replicated in an independent cohort. In a later analysis, around 17,000 TCR beta sequences were associated with specific HLA alleles at a false discovery rate of 0.05. In an earlier analysis of fewer than 700 of the donors, most TCR beta V segments appeared in productive rearrangements about 90% or about 30% of the time, broadly matching IMGT annotations. The authors suggested that the approach could potentially be extended to other disease states and immunological phenotypes. The only immune exposure information available for the cohort was CMV serostatus. Some IMGT-functional V segments, including TRBV6-2 and TRBV6-3, could not be distinguished by the 87-base-pair reads and were therefore excluded. In a later analysis, several top co-occurrence clusters were reported to appear linked to parvovirus B19, influenza, CMV and Epstein-Barr virus. Cytomegalovirus status was reported to be diagnosed by the classifier with high specificity and sensitivity in both the original and validation cohorts. Because counts were too low, roughly 16 rarely observed V segments, including chromosome 9 orphons, were excluded from the earlier analysis of 587 of the donors. Only TCR beta chains were sequenced in this cohort, and the absence of alpha or paired-chain data limited detectable features. When HLA alleles, especially DR and DQ, strongly co-occurred, attributing TCR associations to individual alleles was difficult. In the study, approximately 160 TCR beta chains were listed as associated with cytomegalovirus. A cluster of highly shared sequence variants was judged likely to be a technical artifact of the sequencing pipeline. Three of the identified cytomegalovirus-associated TCR beta chains were confirmed in vitro to be specific for cytomegalovirus antigens. A later analysis found that HLA-associated TCR beta chains were more clonally expanded and had lower generation probabilities than equally common non-associated chains. Roughly uniform sequencing depth across donors was assumed in presence/absence analyses, although this assumption may not hold. A later analysis found that TCR association rates varied across HLA loci, with DRB1 alleles showing the most associated TCRs and HLA-C alleles the fewest. Linkage disequilibrium might explain the correlated functional status among segregating V segments, but an unknown experimental factor could not be excluded. A further reported finding was that TCR beta sequences accurately predicted the HLA-A and HLA-B alleles for most subjects in the first cohort. In a later genetic analysis, fewer N-insertions in productive TCRs were reported among donors in an Asian-associated ancestry cluster than the approximately 710-donor mean. According to a later analysis, most CMV-associated TCR beta chains appeared to be HLA-restricted, and the HLA associations seemed to be driven largely by CMV exposure. Most TCR sequences were observed very rarely across donors, whereas some public TCRs were present in many individuals. HLA typing was unavailable for some donors at each locus, so association tests used only the typed subset.

Concerning this clone: Its binding antigen is unknown. Base qualities are missing; no much larger clone stands one base away.

The library was obtained by the immunoSEQ multiplex PCR assay. The multiplex PCR relied on a mix of 60 forward primers for TCR Vbeta segments and 13 reverse primers for TCR Jbeta segments. A multiplex PCR assay on genomic DNA amplified the CDR3 region of rearranged TCR beta genes. The Illumina HiSeq System was used to sequence the amplified TCR beta libraries as 87-base-pair reads. The authors' analysis ran thus. In a later analysis, tens of millions of unique TCR beta chains were counted across the approximately 670 repertoires, and around 11 million of these chains were shared by at least two donors. A nearest-neighbor algorithm error-corrected the raw reads and collapsed the reads into unique sequences, merging closely related sequences to remove PCR and sequencing errors. Alignment of CDR3 sequences to IMGT reference sequences was used to assign V, D and J gene segments. For a sequence to be retained, a match of at least six nucleotides was required to both a V gene segment and a J gene segment. Rearrangements were called productive when the CDR3 lacked stop codons and stayed in frame with V and J; all others were non-productive. CDR3 was defined by IMGT convention, running from the second conserved V-encoded cysteine to the conserved J-encoded phenylalanine. In an earlier analysis of approximately 590 of the donors, sequences lacking an unambiguous match to a single V gene segment were excluded. In an earlier analysis of 450 to 700 of the donors, V segments were called functional above 56.7% productive rearrangements and were called segregating when the between-donor standard deviation exceeded 5%. A statistical classification framework was built for diagnosing cytomegalovirus status from the catalog of TCR beta chain sequences. In a later analysis, V and J genes were assigned by comparing TCR nucleotide sequences against IMGT/GENE-DB human TR gene sequences. Using the TCRdist pipeline, a later analysis assigned CDR3 sequences along with most-parsimonious VDJ recombination scenarios. In a later analysis, each TCR beta chain was defined by its CDR3 amino acid sequence together with its V-gene family, and reads lacking a unique V-gene family were excluded. As a way to deal with suspected cross-contamination and a sequencing artifact, a later analysis dropped under 600 nucleotide sequences that were highly shared and had low generation probability. For each public chain, a later analysis derived a clonal expansion index from normalized ranks of inferred template counts within each repertoire. Generation probabilities in a later analysis came from a VDJ recombination model fitted to out-of-frame rearrangements, and those results were checked against IGoR. A later analysis scored TCR-TCR, TCR-HLA and TCR-CMV co-occurrence with hypergeometric tests, applying a repertoire-size bias correction to TCR pairs. False discovery rates were estimated in a later analysis by permuting HLA or CMV assignments 20 times. A later analysis grouped co-occurring TCRs with DBSCAN, adding TCRdist sequence similarity when clustering within HLA-allele-positive subsets. Repertoires with fewer than 30,000 or more than 120,000 public chains, plus five repertoires with anomalous nucleotide sharing, were excluded from co-occurrence clustering. TCRdb retrieved this table from immuneACCESS and kept in-frame rearrangements only. Not all clones are present; in checked studies, unresolved V genes account for under half, and no reason is known for the remainder. The V and J calls and the clone size are those of that table, but D and trimming were determined from the DNA. Across this sample there are 65,000 to 90,000 clones, with 86% seen only once. The ten largest clones represent 1.5% to 2.5% of the sample.

CDR1 and CDR2 (MNHEY, SMNVEV) derive from the germline V gene (reference sequence). Relative to germline, V is missing 2 bases and J is missing 4 bases, with 7 bases of the junction outside any gene match. Taken from cysteine to phenylalanine, the CDR3 has 16 residues. Only CDR3 DNA is held: 48 bases, read in frame from base 1. The cohort comprised around 700 healthy bone marrow donors. Cohort members were all nominally healthy when sampled, although unrecorded immune exposures were likely present. The donor tested CMV seronegative, placing the donor among the 352 seronegative members of the cohort. A peripheral blood sample was provided by each donor, and peripheral blood mononuclear cells were used for TCR beta sequencing. Genomic DNA extraction from the blood cell samples was performed with the Qiagen DNeasy Blood Extraction Kit.

The TCR comes from a woman aged 30 to 39 in good health and CMV-seronegative. The chain is assembled from TRBV27 and TRBJ1-2, with 10 central nucleotides matching TRBD1. Sample: PBMCs. For the CDR3, the sequence is CASSLRTGGASYGYTF. The DNA sequence follows: TGTGCCAGCAGTTTACGGACAGGGGGAGCTAGCTATGGCTACACCTTC.